The 18 T cell receptor beta chains presented below share a single source sample, sequenced in a study of blood T cell repertoires in COVID-19 (dated by TCRdb to about 2020). Library prep was done by the immunoSEQ multiplex PCR assay. In its TCRdb copy, this immuneACCESS table keeps in-frame sequences only and misses some clones. Where compared with another copy, unresolved V genes explain less than half of these, and the others have no known cause. The sample profile shows 350,000 or so clones; around 88% of them were found once. Around 1.6% of the sample is in the top ten clones. The source material was peripheral blood. Source of these receptors: a woman aged 30 to 39 with COVID-19, enrolled during active disease.

This clone was detected once. This chain connects TRBV19 to TRBJ1-1; D is ambiguous. V shed 0 bases and J shed 3 bases, with 11 bases lying between them. CDR1 and CDR2 from the germline V gene are LNHDA and SQIVND (reference sequence). The CDR3 is 15 residues long. The CDR3 loop is CASSIESGGHTEAFF. The CDR3 DNA is TGTGCCAGTAGTATAGAAAGCGGAGGGCACACTGAAGCTTTCTTT.

V is TRBV5-1 and J is TRBJ1-6, with a possible D match to TRBD1 (5 bases). V lost 0 bases to trimming and J lost 10 bases, with 11 bases between them. This CDR3 is 14 amino acids long. Germline V gene data show CDR1 as SGHRS and CDR2 as YFSETQ. CDR3 in amino acids: CASSLGQGTSPLHF. CDR3 DNA: TGCGCCAGCAGCTTGGGGCAGGGTACCTCACCCCTCCACTTT. The variable domain in full, completed from reference TRBV5-1 and TRBJ1-6, reads KAGVTQTPRYLIKTRGQQVTLSCSPISGHRSVSWYQQTPGQGLQFLFEYFSETQRNKGNFPGRFSGRQFSNSRSEMNVSTLELGDSALYLCASSLGQGTSPLHFGNGTRLTVT.

This clone came up once. The chain employs TRBV4-1 and TRBJ2-2; D not resolved. The germline V and J ends were trimmed by 5 bases and 3 bases, with 10 bases remaining between them. Germline CDR1 reads MGHRA; CDR2 reads YSYEKL. CDR3 length equals 14 residues. The CDR3 spells CASSSVPDTGELFF. The CDR3 region has the DNA TGCGCCAGCAGCTCCGTTCCGGACACCGGGGAGCTGTTTTTT.

V usage is TRBV5-5 and J usage is TRBJ2-7; no firm D call. Germline V gene lookup returns CDR1 SGHKS and CDR2 YYEKEE (reference sequence). Trimming cost V 0 bases and J 0 bases, with 4 bases left between them. There are 13 residues in the CDR3. CDR3 sequence reads: CASSLDRSYEQYV. The CDR3 DNA sequence: TGTGCCAGCAGCTTGGATCGCTCCTACGAGCAGTACGTC.

The chain recombines TRBV5-4 with TRBJ2-1, with 8 bases lining up with TRBD1. Germline assignment: CDR1 SGHNT and CDR2 YYREEE (reference sequence). The CDR3 sequence is 12 residues long. V shed 3 bases and J 9 bases; nucleotides not matched to a gene: 2. In DNA form, the CDR3 reads TGTGCCAGCAGCTGGACAGGGCTTGAGCAGTTCTTC. Its translation: CASSWTGLEQFF.

The V gene is TRBV4-1, the J gene TRBJ1-1; D unresolved. CDR3 length: 12 residues. V lost 7 bases to trimming and J lost 5 bases, with 11 bases between them. The germline gives CDR1 MGHRA, CDR2 YSYEKL. This CDR3 is CASMGVRTEAFF. The DNA of the CDR3 is TGCGCCAGCATGGGAGTGAGAACTGAAGCTTTCTTT.

This clone showed up just once. The chain uses TRBV19 and TRBJ1-1; a possible D gene is TRBD1 (6 bases). This CDR3 spans 14 amino acids. Germline CDR1 LNHDA, CDR2 SQIVND (reference sequence). The ends were cut back, 7 bases at V and 1 base at J, with 13 bases in the middle. The CDR3 DNA reads TGTGCCAGTACGGGCGGGGGCCAGAACACTGAAGCTTTCTTT. This codes for CASTGGGQNTEAFF.

The chain is built from TRBV3-1 (or the pseudogene TRBV3-2) and TRBJ2-4; D gene unclear. Trimming took off 5 bases at V and 0 bases at J, with 14 bases between the two ends. The CDR3 has 16 residues. Germline V gene lookup returns CDR1 LGHDT and CDR2 YNNKEL (reference sequence). The CDR3 nucleotides are TGTGCCAGCAGCGATTATAGCAGTTTAGCCAAAAACATTCAGTACTTC. This gives the protein CASSDYSSLAKNIQYF.

CDR3 sequence: CASSLRASGGADTQYF. The CDR3 coding sequence is TGTGCCAGCAGCTTGCGGGCCTCGGGGGGCGCAGATACGCAGTATTTT. The chain couples TRBV5-6 to TRBJ2-3; D might be TRBD2 (7 bases). Trimming cost V 1 base and J 4 bases, with 16 bases left between them. This CDR3 has 16 residues. The germline gives CDR1 SGHDT, CDR2 YYEEEE. The complete variable domain, with remaining parts taken from reference TRBV5-6 and TRBJ2-3, reads DAGVTQSPTHLIKTRGQQVTLRCSPKSGHDTVSWYQQALGQGPQFIFQYYEEEERQRGNFPDRFSGHQFPNYSSELNVNALLLGDSALYLCASSLRASGGADTQYFGPGTRLTVL.

The sample holds a few counts of this clone. V is TRBV4-1 and J is TRBJ1-3; 10 nucleotides match TRBD1. CDR3 length: 16 amino acids. V shed 1 base and J 7 bases; nucleotides not matched to a gene: 7. Germline V lookup: CDR1 MGHRA, CDR2 YSYEKL. The CDR3 nucleotides read TGCGCCAGCAGCCAAGGGAGGACAGGGGGGGAGAACACCATATATTTT. It yields the protein CASSQGRTGGENTIYF.

The table lists this clone with a count of one. The chain couples TRBV3-1 (or the pseudogene TRBV3-2) to TRBJ2-5, with 7 positions matching TRBD2. This CDR3 comprises 13 residues. Losses at the gene ends were 1 base for V and 14 bases for J; bases not matched to a gene: 10. From germline, CDR1 is LGHDT and CDR2 YNNKEL (reference sequence). The CDR3 coding sequence is TGTGCCAGCAGCCAAGCTGAGCGGGGTCCTCCTTACTTC. Its protein product is CASSQAERGPPYF.

The rearrangement links TRBV7-6 to TRBJ2-2; the match to TRBD2 covers 10 bases. The CDR3 runs 15 residues. Germline V gene sequence: CDR1 SGHVS, CDR2 FNYEAQ. J was trimmed by 5 bases and V by 3 bases; bases with no gene match: 3. The CDR3: CASSFSGGLTGELFF. The CDR3 DNA is TGTGCCAGCAGCTTTAGCGGGGGGTTAACCGGGGAGCTGTTTTTT.

CDR3 sequence (DNA): TGTGCCAGCAGCCCCCGGGGTAGGGCCCCCTACGAGCAGTACTTC. Translation: CASSPRGRAPYEQYF. The chain employs TRBV6-5 and TRBJ2-7; maybe TRBD2 (5 bases). Germline lookup yields CDR1 MNHEY and CDR2 SVGAGI. V lost 6 bases and J lost 2, with 17 bases in between. The CDR3 sequence is 15 residues long.

The J gene is TRBJ2-3, the V gene TRBV4-3; the D gene is possibly TRBD1 (6 bases). Germline V gene sequence: CDR1 LGHNA, CDR2 YSLEER. V was clipped by 1 base and J by 0 bases, with 11 bases between them. The CDR3 runs 16 residues. The CDR3 DNA reads TGCGCCAGCAGCCAAGCAGAGGGGGATAGCACAGATACGCAGTATTTT. Residues: CASSQAEGDSTDTQYF.

J is TRBJ2-2 and V is TRBV5-1; 10 nucleotides match TRBD1. V lost 3 bases, J lost 6 bases, and 2 bases stayed unmatched. Germline CDR1 reads SGHRS; CDR2 reads YFSETQ. The CDR3 has 14 amino acids. This chain's CDR3 is CASSSGTGAGELFF. Here the CDR3 DNA reads TGCGCCAGCAGCTCCGGGACAGGGGCCGGGGAGCTGTTTTTT.

CDR3 coding DNA: TGTGCCAGCAGAGACAGAGAGACCGGGGAGCTGTTTTTT. Amino acids: CASRDRETGELFF. This chain connects TRBV6-6 to TRBJ2-2; D might be TRBD1 (5 bases). The CDR3 is 13 amino acids. V dropped 6 bases and J dropped 5 bases, with 10 bases sitting between them. Germline assignment: CDR1 MNHNY and CDR2 SVGAGI (reference sequence).

This clone was counted a single time. The V call is TRBV15, the J call TRBJ2-7, with 7 bases identical to TRBD1. The CDR3 covers 15 residues. The germline CDR1 and CDR2 sequences are LNHNV and YYDKDF (reference sequence). Losses at the gene ends were 0 bases for V and 6 bases for J; bases not matched to a gene: 8. CDR3 amino acids: CATSRDGTVSSEQYF. Here the CDR3 DNA reads TGTGCCACCAGCAGAGATGGGACAGTCTCTTCCGAGCAGTACTTC.

This chain joins TRBV5-1 and TRBJ1-1; TRBD1 matches at 9 bases. Germline V gene data show CDR1 as SGHRS and CDR2 as YFSETQ. Germline trimming cut 5 bases from V and 0 bases from J; bases unmatched to any gene: 5. The CDR3 consists of 15 residues. CDR3 sequence: CASSWDREVNTEAFF. CDR3 nucleotide sequence: TGCGCCAGCAGTTGGGACAGGGAGGTGAACACTGAAGCTTTCTTT.